This T cell receptor beta chain is from a study of cytotoxic CD8 clonotypes in ibrutinib-treated CLL. Study in general: Among the samples, the mean was 255,043 productive templates and about 94,000 productive rearrangements. Broader study findings: Relative to age-matched healthy donors, clonality at baseline was higher, and it tracked circulating CD8+ T-cell counts. Private clonotypes, not public ones, expanded at ibrutinib response.

Concerning this clone itself: Its cognate antigen is unknown.

Measured with immunoSEQ multiplex PCR; TCRdb has only the in-frame clones, and not every one. The sample lists roughly 180,000 clones, 72% occurring once. The CDR3 has 15 residues. Trimming took 1 base from V and 4 from J; bases not matched to a gene: 2. Germline V gene data show CDR1 as LGHNA and CDR2 as YSLEER. This material consisted of PBMCs, taken after 24 months of ibrutinib treatment. This chain joins TRBV4-3 and TRBJ2-1, with 9 nucleotides matching TRBD2. This clonotype originated in a human donor with chronic lymphocytic leukemia. CDR3 protein: CASSQVAGGYNEQFF. The CDR3 region has the DNA TGCGCCAGCAGCCAAGTTGCGGGAGGGTACAATGAGCAGTTCTTC.